Following are 29 T cell receptor beta chains from one sample sequenced in a study of CD8+ T cells in alopecia areata. The treatment was: oral pan-JAK inhibitor, 5-10 mg twice daily. Extracted from the samples, RNA was reverse transcribed into cDNA to serve as the sequencing template. Some clones are missing from TCRdb's copy, which holds only in-frame ones; the method was immunoSEQ multiplex PCR. The sample consists of 100,000 to 130,000 clones, roughly 84% of them appearing once. The specimen was CD8+ T cells sorted from blood, collected at week 24, from a patient treated with tofacitinib. Receptors originate from a human donor with alopecia areata.

The rearrangement joins TRBV27 to TRBJ2-2; D gene ambiguous. CDR3 length: 11 residues. Trimming cost V 2 bases and J 9 bases, with 4 bases left between them. Germline V gene sequence: CDR1 MNHEY, CDR2 SMNVEV (reference sequence). CDR3 DNA: TGTGCCAGCAGTTTAGGGCGGGAGCTGTTTTTT. Its translation is CASSLGRELFF.

The rearrangement uses TRBV4-2 and TRBJ1-4, with D possibly matching TRBD1 (5 bases). This CDR3 is 17 amino acids long. The V end lost 0 bases, the J end lost 7 bases, and 18 bases lay between the germline ends. Germline V gives CDR1 LGHNA, CDR2 YNFKEQ. The chain's CDR3 is CASSQDILTRRGEKLFF. The CDR3, as DNA: TGTGCCAGCAGCCAAGATATCCTGACTCGGAGGGGTGAAAAACTGTTTTTT.

The chain joins TRBV5-1 to TRBJ2-2, with D perhaps TRBD1 (6 bases). CDR3 length: 14 residues. Trimming removed 1 base at V and 6 bases at J, with 10 bases between. The V gene's germline CDR1 is SGHRS and CDR2 YFSETQ. The CDR3 bases are TGCGCCAGCAGCTTGCGCAGGGGAGCCGGGGAGCTGTTTTTT. Its protein product is CASSLRRGAGELFF.

The J gene is TRBJ2-5, the V gene TRBV18; D gene unclear. V was shortened by 1 base and J by 5 bases, with 11 bases between the two germline ends. The length of the CDR3 is 14 residues. Looked up from germline, CDR1 is KGHSH and CDR2 is LQKENI. This chain's CDR3 is CASSPLPARETQYF. CDR3 DNA sequence: TGTGCCAGCTCACCACTACCGGCCAGGGAGACCCAGTACTTC.

As concerns this clone: This CDR3 is also generated by other DNA sequences in the sample. The chain joins TRBV4-1 to TRBJ2-7; unclear D gene. The length of the CDR3 is 14 residues. Per germline, CDR1 MGHRA and CDR2 YSYEKL. The V end lost 0 bases, the J end lost 0 bases, and 6 bases lay between the germline ends. DNA for the CDR3: TGCGCCAGCAGCCAAGAGGGCTCCTCCTACGAGCAGTACTTC. Translation gives CASSQEGSSYEQYF.

The rearrangement joins TRBV29-1 to TRBJ1-1, with 7 bases aligning to TRBD1. The CDR3 totals 13 residues. CDR1 is SQVTM, CDR2 ANQGSEA, per germline. The V segment lost 6 bases and the J segment 5 bases; nucleotides outside the gene matches: 9. The CDR3: CSVQTGMGTEAFF. Here the CDR3 DNA reads TGCAGCGTGCAGACAGGGATGGGGACTGAAGCTTTCTTT.

The V call is TRBV4-1, the J call TRBJ1-5; D perhaps matches TRBD1 (6 bases). Germline values: CDR1 MGHRA, CDR2 YSYEKL. The V and J ends lost 1 base and 4 bases respectively, with 8 bases between them. The CDR3 totals 14 residues. CDR3 sequence reads: CASSQGTANQPQHF. The CDR3 nucleotides are TGCGCCAGCAGCCAAGGGACAGCTAATCAGCCCCAGCATTTT.

This clone was recorded a few times. V gene TRBV11-2 combines with J gene TRBJ2-3, with 7 bases identical to TRBD2. V lost 1 base and J lost 3; bases outside the gene matches: 1. The CDR3 runs to 14 residues. Germline V gives CDR1 SGHAT, CDR2 FQNNGV. The CDR3 sequence: CASSLVGGTDTQYF. The CDR3 DNA reads as TGTGCCAGCAGCTTAGTCGGGGGGACAGATACGCAGTATTTT.

CDR3 nucleotide sequence: TGTGCCAGTAGACCGCCGAGCTCCTACAATGAGCAGTTCTTC. Amino acids: CASRPPSSYNEQFF. The V gene is TRBV19, the J gene TRBJ2-1; D is unclear. Germline loops: CDR1 LNHDA, CDR2 SQIVND (reference sequence). The ends were cut back, 6 bases at V and 0 bases at J, with 9 bases in the middle. This CDR3 is 14 amino acids long. Looking up the rest from reference TRBV19 and TRBJ2-1 gives the full variable domain: DGGITQSPKYLFRKEGQNVTLSCEQNLNHDAMYWYRQDPGQGLRLIYYSQIVNDFQKGDIAEGYSVSREKKESFPLTVTSAQKNPTAFYLCASRPPSSYNEQFFGPGTRLTVL.

The chain couples TRBV29-1 to TRBJ1-2; 9 nucleotides agree with TRBD1. CDR3 length: 13 amino acids. Germline V gene sequence: CDR1 SQVTM, CDR2 ANQGSEA. The V segment lost 7 bases and the J segment 8 bases; nucleotides outside the gene matches: 11. This CDR3 reads CSGAGTGPEGYTF. CDR3 nucleotides: TGCAGCGGGGCCGGGACAGGGCCAGAGGGCTACACCTTC.

The rearrangement joins TRBV25-1 to TRBJ2-6; D is ambiguous. The CDR3 sequence is 17 residues long. Germline lookup yields CDR1 MGHDK and CDR2 SYGVNS. Trimming cost V 5 bases and J 0 bases, with 14 bases left between them. As DNA, the CDR3 is TGTGCCAGCAGTAGCTCCGGGTTACTCTCTGGGGCCAACGTCCTGACTTTC. This codes for CASSSSGLLSGANVLTF.

V and J are TRBV29-1 and TRBJ1-2; possibly TRBD1 for D (5 bases). V was clipped by 4 bases and J by 0 bases, with 6 bases between them. The CDR3 is made up of 12 amino acids. Germline CDR1 reads SQVTM; CDR2 reads ANQGSEA. Here the CDR3 reads CSVVTANYGYTF. For the CDR3, the DNA is TGCAGCGTTGTGACAGCTAACTATGGCTACACCTTC.

The V call is TRBV27, the J call TRBJ2-3, with a weak D call TRBD2 (6 bases). CDR3 length equals 14 residues. The germline gives CDR1 MNHEY, CDR2 SMNVEV (reference sequence). V gave up 7 bases and J gave up 4 bases, with 15 bases separating them. CDR3 residues: CASTSLGGSDTQYF. Written as DNA, the CDR3 is TGTGCCAGCACCTCCCTGGGGGGATCAGATACGCAGTATTTT.

The chain has TRBV27 and TRBJ1-5; D is undetermined. CDR3 length: 15 residues. Trimming left V 3 bases short and J 7 bases short, with 16 bases between. CDR1 MNHEY and CDR2 SMNVEV come from the germline V gene (reference sequence). The CDR3 DNA sequence: TGTGCCAGCAGTTTGGAGGGAGATCTGGGCCAGCCCCAGCATTTT. Translation gives CASSLEGDLGQPQHF.

CDR3 sequence: CASSPAGLLGGYTF. CDR3 sequence (DNA): TGTGCCAGCAGCCCAGCGGGGCTCTTGGGAGGCTACACCTTC. This chain connects TRBV7-2 to TRBJ1-2, with D perhaps TRBD1 (5 bases). With 5 bases removed from V and 8 bases from J, the gap between germline ends came to 18 bases. This CDR3 is built from 14 residues. Germline CDR1 SGHTA, CDR2 FQGNSA.

This clone was recorded a few times. This chain connects TRBV9 to TRBJ1-5; tentative D call: TRBD1 (5 bases). Germline-derived CDR1 and CDR2 are SGDLS and YYNGEE. The CDR3 spans 14 residues. V was trimmed by 3 bases and J by 1 base, leaving 8 bases between them. The CDR3 spells CASSDGGSNQPQHF. In nucleotides, the CDR3 is TGTGCCAGCAGCGACGGGGGGAGCAATCAGCCCCAGCATTTT.

The J gene is TRBJ1-5, the V gene TRBV19; 8 positions match TRBD1. Trimming at V came to 7 bases and at J to 7 bases, leaving 18 bases not matched to a gene. CDR1 and CDR2 (germline): LNHDA, SQIVND (reference sequence). CDR3 length: 17 residues. The chain's CDR3 is CASTYSQGETGVQPQHF. DNA for the CDR3: TGTGCCAGTACCTACTCCCAGGGGGAGACAGGGGTACAGCCCCAGCATTTT.

This clone showed up just a few times. V gene TRBV29-1 combines with J gene TRBJ2-7; no clear D gene. Germline CDR1 reads SQVTM; CDR2 reads ANQGSEA. The CDR3 is 11 residues long. V was clipped by 5 bases and J by 4 bases, with 9 bases between them. The CDR3, as DNA: TGCAGCGTTTACCTGTCGTACGAGCAGTACTTC. Translated: CSVYLSYEQYF.

V usage is TRBV6-5 and J usage is TRBJ2-2; D perhaps matches TRBD1 (5 bases). The germline CDR1 and CDR2 sequences are MNHEY and SVGAGI. There are 14 residues in the CDR3. V gave up 8 bases and J gave up 3 bases, with 13 bases separating them. The CDR3: CASAVDSDTGELFF. The CDR3 DNA follows: TGTGCCAGCGCAGTCGACAGTGACACCGGGGAGCTGTTTTTT.

As for this clone: Compared with germline, one end of the junction differs, possibly owing to a read error. V is TRBV29-1 and J is TRBJ2-5, with 9 bases matching TRBD1. Germline CDR1 reads SQVTM; CDR2 reads ANQGSEA. The CDR3 is 14 amino acids. The CDR3: CSVEDRGNVETQYF. CDR3 nucleotides: TGCAGCGTCGAAGACAGGGGGAATGTGGAGACCCAGTACTTC.

The chain couples TRBV4-3 to TRBJ2-2, with 7 bases that match TRBD1. Germline V gene data show CDR1 as LGHNA and CDR2 as YSLEER. CDR3 length equals 15 residues. Germline trimming cut 4 bases from V and 2 bases from J; bases unmatched to any gene: 4. DNA for the CDR3: TGCGCCAGCAGCCTCCGACAGGGAAACACCGGGGAGCTGTTTTTT. Residues: CASSLRQGNTGELFF.

This clone showed up just once. The sample has other DNA sequences that encode this CDR3 too. This chain connects TRBV29-1 to TRBJ2-2, with D possibly being TRBD1 (6 bases). This CDR3 spans 12 amino acids. Germline V gene lookup returns CDR1 SQVTM and CDR2 ANQGSEA. V dropped 7 bases and J dropped 4 bases, with 10 bases sitting between them. The CDR3 nucleotides read TGCAGCGCTCAAGGGGGCACCGGGGAGCTGTTTTTT. It translates to CSAQGGTGELFF.

The rearrangement joins TRBV7-2 to TRBJ2-3; the D is unclear. The CDR3 length is 11 residues. Germline CDR1 and CDR2: SGHTA and FQGNSA. V was pared by 3 bases and J by 6 bases, with 4 bases between. The CDR3 nucleotides are TGTGCCAGCAGCTTCAGCGATACGCAGTATTTT. This translates into CASSFSDTQYF.

This sequence joins TRBV6-6 and TRBJ2-5; no firm D call. V was trimmed by 7 bases and J by 5 bases, leaving 5 bases between them. CDR3 length: 10 residues. Germline CDR1 and CDR2: MNHNY and SVGAGI (reference sequence). DNA of the CDR3: TGTGCCAGCATGGGGGAGACCCAGTACTTC. Its protein is CASMGETQYF.

This clone was counted once. The chain has TRBV27 and TRBJ2-1, with 7 positions matching TRBD2. The V gene end was trimmed by 5 bases and the J gene end by 4 bases; junction bases not matched to a gene: 11. This CDR3 is built from 16 residues. Germline-derived CDR1 and CDR2 are MNHEY and SMNVEV (reference sequence). In DNA, the CDR3 is TGTGCCAGCAGTATCCGCTTGGGGAGGGCTTACAATGAGCAGTTCTTC. This gives the protein CASSIRLGRAYNEQFF.

The chain joins TRBV6-5 to TRBJ1-1; TRBD1 aligns across 10 bases. This CDR3 contains 14 residues. After removal of 5 bases from V and 14 bases from J, the junction contained 14 bases not matched to a gene. Looked up from germline, CDR1 is MNHEY and CDR2 is SVGAGI. The CDR3 region is CASSRLFSGDRGFF. CDR3 DNA sequence: TGTGCCAGCAGTCGACTCTTCTCCGGGGACAGGGGATTCTTT.

About this clone: One end of the junction is discordant with germline, which a read error may explain. This chain joins TRBV27 and TRBJ1-2, with TRBD1 matching over 11 bases. This CDR3 spans 16 amino acids. The germline CDR1 and CDR2 sequences are MNHEY and SMNVEV (reference sequence). CDR3 sequence (DNA): TGTGCCAGCAGCCGGACAGGGGGCGCATCATACTACGGCTACACCTTC. Its protein is CASSRTGGASYYGYTF.

This clone has more than one count but fewer than ten. This chain joins TRBV19 and TRBJ2-7; D is uncertain. Deletions cut 4 bases from V and 0 bases from J, with 4 bases between. Germline loops: CDR1 LNHDA, CDR2 SQIVND (reference sequence). There are 12 residues in the CDR3. CDR3 nucleotides: TGTGCCAGTAGTAGTAACTCCTACGAGCAGTACTTC. Its translation is CASSSNSYEQYF.

The chain employs TRBV4-1 and TRBJ2-7; 8 bases agree with TRBD2. CDR1 is MGHRA and CDR2 is YSYEKL in the germline V gene. V shed 0 bases, J shed 3 bases, and the junction held 4 bases outside the gene matches. CDR3 length: 15 residues. The CDR3 nucleotides are TGCGCCAGCAGCCAAGACCTACGGGGGGGCTACGAGCAGTACTTC. This sequence encodes CASSQDLRGGYEQYF.